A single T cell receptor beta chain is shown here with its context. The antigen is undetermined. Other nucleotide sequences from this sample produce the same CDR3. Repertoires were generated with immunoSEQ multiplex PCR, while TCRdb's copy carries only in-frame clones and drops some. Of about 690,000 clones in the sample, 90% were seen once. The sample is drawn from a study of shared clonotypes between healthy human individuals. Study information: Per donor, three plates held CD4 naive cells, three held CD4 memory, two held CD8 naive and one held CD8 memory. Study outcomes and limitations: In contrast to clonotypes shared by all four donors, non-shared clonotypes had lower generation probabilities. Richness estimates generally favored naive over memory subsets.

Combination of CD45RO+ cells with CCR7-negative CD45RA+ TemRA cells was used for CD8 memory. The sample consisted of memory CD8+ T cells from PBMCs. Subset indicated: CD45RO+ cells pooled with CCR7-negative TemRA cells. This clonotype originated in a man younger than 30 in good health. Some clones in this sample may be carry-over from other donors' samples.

The CDR3: CASSFGSNTGELFF. As DNA, the CDR3 is TGTGCCAGCAGTTTCGGCTCAAACACCGGGGAGCTGTTTTTT. The chain couples TRBV27 to TRBJ2-2; D not certain. The germline V and J ends were trimmed by 3 bases and 2 bases, with 7 bases remaining between them. The germline V gene encodes CDR1 MNHEY and CDR2 SMNVEV (reference sequence). This CDR3 is 14 amino acids long.